The 30 T cell receptor beta chains reported below all come from one sample, sequenced in a study of cytomegalovirus exposure and HLA in healthy donors. Primers: 60 Vbeta forward and 13 Jbeta reverse. Some clones are missing from TCRdb's copy, which holds only in-frame ones; the method was immunoSEQ multiplex PCR. The repertoire holds about 140,000 clones, with 65% to 70% as singletons. What was sequenced was PBMCs. The receptors come from a man aged 25 to 40 in good health and CMV-seropositive.

The rearrangement links TRBV28 to TRBJ1-5; D perhaps matches TRBD1 (6 bases). The CDR3 is made up of 17 amino acids. Germline V gene data show CDR1 as MDHEN and CDR2 as SYDVKM. The V end lost 8 bases, the J end lost 4 bases, and 24 bases lay between the germline ends. The CDR3, as DNA: TGTGCCAGCCGCCGAGCAGTGGGGGGGCTGGCTAATCAGCCCCAGCATTTT. Encoded protein: CASRRAVGGLANQPQHF.

This clone was seen only a few times. The rearrangement joins TRBV19 to TRBJ2-7, with D possibly TRBD1 on 6 matching bases. The ends were cut back, 5 bases at V and 3 bases at J, with 11 bases in the middle. The CDR3 is 13 amino acids. Germline CDR1 LNHDA, CDR2 SQIVND (reference sequence). CDR3 nucleotides: TGTGCCAGTAGTCGACAGGACTTCTACGAGCAGTACTTC. As protein: CASSRQDFYEQYF.

This clone was detected a few times. This chain links TRBV19 with TRBJ2-3; TRBD1 might be the D (6 bases). Trimming removed 5 bases from V and 2 bases from J, with 11 bases in between. Germline V gives CDR1 LNHDA, CDR2 SQIVND (reference sequence). This CDR3 region has 14 residues. The CDR3 sequence is CASSPDSYTDTQYF. CDR3 DNA sequence: TGTGCCAGTAGTCCGGACAGCTACACAGATACGCAGTATTTT.

The gene calls are TRBV5-1 and TRBJ2-5, with 7 bases that match TRBD1. The end of the DNA fits TRBJ2-7 better, so the J call may be wrong. CDR3 length equals 14 residues. The germline V gene encodes CDR1 SGHRS and CDR2 YFSETQ. The CDR3 sequence: CASSPTGILHEQYF. As DNA, the CDR3 is TGCGCCAGCAGCCCGACAGGGATTCTTCACGAGCAGTACTTC.

This clone was seen a few times. The gene calls are TRBV18 and TRBJ2-1, with TRBD2 identical over 10 bases. This CDR3 spans 16 amino acids. The V and J ends lost 3 bases and 9 bases, in that order; junction bases with no gene match: 11. Germline-derived CDR1 and CDR2 are KGHSH and LQKENI. CDR3 protein: CASSPGLAGALAEQFF. In DNA form, the CDR3 reads TGTGCCAGCTCACCGGGTCTAGCGGGAGCTCTGGCTGAGCAGTTCTTC.

The chain joins TRBV5-1 to TRBJ1-3; perhaps TRBD1 as D (6 bases). CDR1 is SGHRS and CDR2 is YFSETQ in the germline V gene. V was cut by 5 bases and J by 0 bases, with 9 bases left in between. CDR3 size: 14 residues. The CDR3 is CASRSGVSGNTIYF. For the CDR3, the DNA is TGCGCCAGCAGATCAGGGGTCTCTGGAAACACCATATATTTT.

The chain uses TRBV29-1 and TRBJ1-1, with TRBD1 matching over 8 bases. Trimming cost V 7 bases and J 5 bases; bases outside gene matches: 9. Germline V gene sequence: CDR1 SQVTM, CDR2 ANQGSEA. The CDR3 consists of 13 residues. This CDR3 reads CSGKQGVLTEAFF. The CDR3, as DNA: TGCAGCGGTAAACAGGGGGTTTTGACTGAAGCTTTCTTT.

The V gene is TRBV5-6, the J gene TRBJ1-4; D not certain. V was shortened by 1 base and J by 0 bases, with 7 bases between the two germline ends. The length of the CDR3 is 15 residues. The germline CDR1 and CDR2 sequences are SGHDT and YYEEEE. CDR3 residues: CASSLSKSTNEKLFF. Here the CDR3 DNA reads TGTGCCAGCAGCTTGAGCAAGTCAACTAATGAAAAACTGTTTTTT. Filled out from reference TRBV5-6 and TRBJ1-4, the complete variable domain reads DAGVTQSPTHLIKTRGQQVTLRCSPKSGHDTVSWYQQALGQGPQFIFQYYEEEERQRGNFPDRFSGHQFPNYSSELNVNALLLGDSALYLCASSLSKSTNEKLFFGSGTQLSVL.

The V and J genes are TRBV7-3 and TRBJ1-1, with 7 bases matching TRBD1. CDR1 is SGHTA, CDR2 FQGTGA, per germline. The CDR3 spans 14 residues. J was trimmed by 4 bases and V by 5 bases; bases with no gene match: 7. The CDR3 is CASSVTQGVTEAFF. CDR3 nucleotides: TGTGCCAGCAGCGTTACCCAGGGGGTCACTGAAGCTTTCTTT.

This sequence joins TRBV6-6 and TRBJ2-6, with unresolved D. This CDR3 spans 16 amino acids. Trimming removed 4 bases from V and 0 bases from J, with 10 bases in between. Germline assignment: CDR1 MNHNY and CDR2 SVGAGI (reference sequence). This chain's CDR3 is CASSSSSVSGANVLTF. CDR3 DNA sequence: TGTGCCAGCAGTTCGTCCAGCGTCTCTGGGGCCAACGTCCTGACTTTC.

The genes are TRBV30 and TRBJ1-4, with TRBD1 matching over 11 bases. J was trimmed by 0 bases and V by 3 bases; bases with no gene match: 0. The CDR3 consists of 15 residues. CDR1 and CDR2 (germline): GTSNPN, SVGIG (reference sequence). The CDR3 region is CAWRGQGATNEKLFF. The CDR3 DNA reads TGTGCCTGGAGGGGACAGGGGGCAACTAATGAAAAACTGTTTTTT.

This clone was recorded only once. V is TRBV6-1 and J is TRBJ1-1, with TRBD1 as a possible D gene (6 bases). CDR1 MNHNS and CDR2 SASEGT come from the germline V gene. The CDR3 is 14 residues long. Trimming removed 4 bases at V and 3 bases at J, with 12 bases between. The CDR3 bases are TGTGCCAGCAGTGCCGACGACAGGTACACTGAAGCTTTCTTT. Encoded protein: CASSADDRYTEAFF.

The chain recombines TRBV5-1 with TRBJ2-7; possibly TRBD2 for D (6 bases). Germline-derived CDR1 and CDR2 are SGHRS and YFSETQ. Trimming took 2 bases from V and 3 from J, leaving 12 bases between them. The CDR3 sequence is 14 residues long. The CDR3 reads CASSFDGTHYEQYF. For the CDR3, the DNA is TGCGCCAGCAGCTTCGACGGGACTCACTACGAGCAGTACTTC.

V is TRBV5-1 and J is TRBJ1-1; weak D call: TRBD1 (6 bases). The CDR3 is made up of 13 amino acids. V was shortened by 2 bases and J by 8 bases, with 13 bases between the two germline ends. CDR1 SGHRS and CDR2 YFSETQ come from the germline V gene. CDR3 sequence: CASSLYREHEAFF. CDR3 sequence (DNA): TGCGCCAGCAGCTTATACAGGGAACACGAAGCTTTCTTT. The variable domain in full, with the rest retrieved from reference TRBV5-1 and TRBJ1-1, is KAGVTQTPRYLIKTRGQQVTLSCSPISGHRSVSWYQQTPGQGLQFLFEYFSETQRNKGNFPGRFSGRQFSNSRSEMNVSTLELGDSALYLCASSLYREHEAFFGQGTRLTVV.

V gene TRBV5-1 combines with J gene TRBJ2-5; D may be TRBD2 (6 bases). Trimming removed 4 bases from V and 5 bases from J, with 15 bases in between. CDR3 length: 14 amino acids. Germline values: CDR1 SGHRS, CDR2 YFSETQ. CDR3 sequence: CASSPRDSGETQYF. Written as DNA, the CDR3 is TGCGCCAGCAGCCCTAGGGACTCGGGGGAGACCCAGTACTTC.

The chain links TRBV28 to TRBJ2-3, with TRBD1 as a possible D gene (6 bases). V was clipped by 9 bases and J by 5 bases, with 15 bases between them. Per germline, CDR1 MDHEN and CDR2 SYDVKM. The length of the CDR3 is 13 residues. CDR3 amino acids: CASAGDRRDTQYF. In DNA form, the CDR3 reads TGTGCCAGTGCAGGGGACCGCAGAGATACGCAGTATTTT.

J is TRBJ2-2 and V is TRBV21-1; the table assigns TRBD1, which was not confirmed against the DNA. TRBV21-1 is tagged as a pseudogene. CDR3 length: 17 amino acids. Written as DNA, the CDR3 is TGTGCCAGCTCCAAAAGAGGGGGACAGCTCTTAGGGGGGGAGCTGTTTTTT. It translates to CASSKRGGQLLGGELFF.

The chain has TRBV5-6 and TRBJ1-5, with 9 bases that match TRBD1. CDR1 and CDR2 from the germline V gene are SGHDT and YYEEEE. With V trimmed by 4 bases and J by 7 bases, 15 bases remained unmatched. This CDR3 has 17 residues. The CDR3 DNA reads as TGTGCCAGCAGCAAAAAACCCGGGACAGGGCTTGAACAGCCCCAGCATTTT. Translating gives CASSKKPGTGLEQPQHF.

The V call is TRBV7-2, the J call TRBJ2-1; 9 bases match TRBD1. Trimming at V came to 6 bases and at J to 3 bases, leaving 6 bases not matched to a gene. Germline V gene lookup returns CDR1 SGHTA and CDR2 FQGNSA. CDR3 length equals 15 residues. CDR3 nucleotide sequence: TGTGCCAGCAGATCCGGACAGGGGTTCTACAATGAGCAGTTCTTC. It specifies CASRSGQGFYNEQFF.

V and J are TRBV7-6 and TRBJ2-2, with D hard to call. Germline loops: CDR1 SGHVS, CDR2 FNYEAQ. The CDR3 sequence is 16 residues long. V was shortened by 6 bases and J by 0 bases, with 14 bases between the two germline ends. For the CDR3, the DNA is TGTGCCAGCAGACCTCCCGGGTTAACGAACACCGGGGAGCTGTTTTTT. Translated, it gives CASRPPGLTNTGELFF.

This clone was detected only a few times. This chain connects TRBV6-6 to TRBJ1-1; perhaps TRBD1 as D (6 bases). Germline CDR1 MNHNY, CDR2 SVGAGI (reference sequence). The CDR3 contains 13 residues. Trimming removed 7 bases at V and 1 base at J, with 10 bases between. The CDR3 sequence is CASTVQGNTEAFF. As DNA, the CDR3 is TGTGCCAGCACCGTACAGGGGAACACTGAAGCTTTCTTT.

This clone appeared a single time. The V gene is TRBV5-1, the J gene TRBJ2-1; no firm D call. The CDR3 is 16 residues long. V lost 0 bases, J lost 0 bases, and 10 bases lay in between. Germline values: CDR1 SGHRS, CDR2 YFSETQ. In nucleotides, the CDR3 is TGCGCCAGCAGCTTGGGACTCCCTAGCTCCTACAATGAGCAGTTCTTC. The encoded protein is CASSLGLPSSYNEQFF.

The CDR3 DNA reads as TGTGCCAGCACCTCCCGACAGGGGGGGACCTATGGCTACACCTTC. Residues: CASTSRQGGTYGYTF. The chain links TRBV27 to TRBJ1-2; 9 bases match TRBD1. V lost 7 bases, J lost 4 bases, and 10 bases stayed unmatched. The CDR3 is 15 residues long. Germline V gene lookup returns CDR1 MNHEY and CDR2 SMNVEV (reference sequence).

Comments on this clone: Compared with germline, one end of the junction differs, possibly owing to a read error. CDR3 DNA sequence: TGTGCCAGCAGCGTAGAGGGGGACAGGGGTCATTCTCTCCTCTTC. Its protein is CASSVEGDRGHSLLF. The V call is TRBV9, the J call TRBJ2-7, with TRBD1 matching 10 bases. CDR1 is SGDLS and CDR2 is YYNGEE in the germline V gene. The CDR3 runs 15 residues. The whole variable domain, filled in from reference TRBV9 and TRBJ2-7, reads DSGVTQTPKHLITATGQRVTLRCSPRSGDLSVYWYQQSLDQGLQFLIQYYNGEERAKGNILERFSAQQFPDLHSELNLSSLELGDSALYFCASSVEGDRGHSLLFGPGTRLTVT.

The genes are TRBV6-5 and TRBJ1-1; a weak D match, TRBD1 (5 bases). Trimming took off 2 bases at V and 2 bases at J, with 9 bases between the two ends. CDR3 length equals 14 residues. The germline gives CDR1 MNHEY, CDR2 SVGAGI. CDR3 in DNA: TGTGCCAGCAGTTACGTCTGGACAAACACTGAAGCTTTCTTT. Amino acid sequence: CASSYVWTNTEAFF.

The chain uses TRBV5-4 and TRBJ1-1; the D is unclear. V was cut by 5 bases and J by 4 bases, with 12 bases left in between. Germline V lookup: CDR1 SGHNT, CDR2 YYREEE (reference sequence). The CDR3 extends over 13 amino acids. The CDR3 DNA is TGTGCCAGCAGGAGCGGTATTGGCACTGAAGCTTTCTTT. Amino acids: CASRSGIGTEAFF.

The chain couples TRBV6-6 to TRBJ2-2, with TRBD2 matching 9 bases. This CDR3 region has 15 residues. V lost 1 base to trimming and J lost 4 bases; unmatched junction nucleotides: 1. Germline V gives CDR1 MNHNY, CDR2 SVGAGI (reference sequence). The CDR3 region is CASSYLTSGTGELFF. CDR3 in DNA: TGTGCCAGCAGTTACTTGACTAGCGGCACCGGGGAGCTGTTTTTT.

The chain couples TRBV4-1 to TRBJ2-6; D unclear. V was shortened by 4 bases and J by 2 bases, with 18 bases between the two germline ends. Germline CDR1 and CDR2: MGHRA and YSYEKL. The CDR3 has 18 residues. The CDR3: CASSLKWYLEPGANVLTF. CDR3 in DNA: TGCGCCAGCAGCCTAAAATGGTATCTCGAGCCTGGGGCCAACGTCCTGACTTTC.

The chain combines TRBV11-2 with TRBJ2-3, with 9 bases that match TRBD1. This CDR3 is 15 amino acids long. V shed 6 bases and J 0 bases; nucleotides not matched to a gene: 4. From germline, CDR1 is SGHAT and CDR2 FQNNGV. CDR3 protein: CASSTQGASTDTQYF. CDR3 nucleotide sequence: TGTGCCAGCAGTACACAGGGGGCGAGCACAGATACGCAGTATTTT.

This sequence joins TRBV10-3 and TRBJ1-2, with 7 bases fitting TRBD1. Germline CDR1 reads ENHRY; CDR2 reads SYGVKD. Germline trimming cut 4 bases from V and 3 bases from J; bases unmatched to any gene: 5. The CDR3 contains 14 residues. The CDR3 DNA reads as TGTGCCATCAGTGGGGGGACAGAAGACTATGGCTACACCTTC. Protein sequence: CAISGGTEDYGYTF.